The subject of this entry is one T cell receptor (beta chain). Its binding antigen is unknown. Qualities for individual bases were not recorded, and no much larger clone is one base off. The sample originates from a study of shared clonotypes between healthy human individuals (dated by TCRdb to about 2020). Regarding the research as a whole: The cohort included three men and a couple of women between 18 and 49 years of age. Between about 0.8 and 9.5 billion PBMCs per donor were obtained by leukapheresis. The study deeply sequenced blood TCR repertoires of five healthy adults to estimate repertoire size and the extent of clonotype sharing between individuals. Different laboratories and diverse techniques were used to prepare libraries and sequence TCR repertoires, to increase sequencing depth and limit assay-specific biases. Per donor, three plates each were used for CD4 naive and CD4 memory, two for CD8 naive, and one for CD8 memory.

Using the deep immunoSEQ assay, TCR CDR3 regions were amplified from genomic DNA by multiplex PCR. For each cell subset, the extracted genomic DNA was distributed evenly across all wells of several immunoSEQ 96-well plates, and each plate served as one replicate. For sorted subsets, each replicate PCR was loaded with 200 ng genomic DNA, equivalent to some 31,000 T cell genomes. Purified libraries were measured with a Qubit 3.0 fluorometer, size-checked on a Bioanalyzer 2100, and measured again with the KAPA Library Quantification kit. Every immunoSEQ 96-well plate was sequenced on a separate single-read 150-cycle Illumina NextSeq 550 flow cell. As for the original processing: Because the immunoSEQ output included only junctional sequences and no quality scores, the filtering could not be the same as the filtering used for full-length reads. Sequences were annotated with PyIR, a Python wrapper for IgBLAST v1.9, and V/J genes and CDR3 were assigned using IMGT germline references. Any read was removed if the V/J assignment was weak (E-value above 1e-6), the CDR3 was missing, or the read contained stop codons, out-of-frame junctions, or ambiguous translated residues. V3J clonotypes were defined by identical inferred V gene, J gene, and CDR3 amino acid sequence. The percentage overlap between two repertoires was calculated by dividing the number of shared unique clonotypes by the size of the smaller repertoire. RTK rarefaction, the Chao1 estimator, and Recon v2.1 estimates of unobserved clonotypes were used to assess repertoire richness. For all TCRbeta clonotypes obtained by the gDNA method from several donors, generation probabilities were computed with OLGA. TCRdb re-hosts the immuneACCESS table, in-frame sequences only. Its copies lack some clones; in the studies checked, an unresolved V gene accounts for under half of them, and the cause for the rest is not known. V, J and clone size derive from that table, while D and trimming were established from the DNA sequence. The sample data list about 530,000 clones, and almost 97% of these were observed just once. The top ten constitute 0.055% to 0.075% of the sample.

V and J are trimmed by 8 bases and 4 bases, and the gene matches miss 9 bases of the junction. The CDR3 contains 16 residues, cysteine and phenylalanine counted. Here the CDR3 DNA is all that survives: 48 bases in frame from base 1. Via the germline V gene (reference sequence), CDR1 is SEHNR and CDR2 FQNEAQ. The study at large found these results: Pairwise subsampling indicated that sequencing depth was expected to affect the degree of clonotype sharing among donors. Compared with non-shared clonotypes, clonotypes shared by all four sorted-subset donors had higher generation probabilities. Approximately 4.8% of naive CD4, 3.5% of naive CD8, about 2.1% of memory CD4, and 0.4% of memory CD8 clonotypes were shared across several donors. The genetic and exposure-history diversity represented was limited by the small number of donors. Naive subsets generally had larger estimated clonotype richness than memory subsets. Incomplete sequencing was indicated by rarefaction of sorted-subset datasets, despite the large sequencing depth. Sampling was restricted to blood, and TCR repertoires in tissues likely differ from the TCR repertoires found in blood.

Donors were healthy HIV-negative adults with no recently reported acute infections or vaccinations. Every donor was a Caucasian adult living in Nashville, Tennessee, USA. CD4+ T cells were enriched by magnetic negative selection, after which naive cells were positively selected on CD45RA and the negative fraction was taken as the memory subset. Blood was obtained by leukapheresis, after which PBMCs were separated by Ficoll-Histopaque density gradient centrifugation and cryopreserved in liquid nitrogen vapor phase. Analytical flow cytometry was used to check the purity and quantity of each magnetically sorted T cell population. Genomic DNA was isolated from every sorted fraction and measured by UV absorbance on a Nanodrop 2000c.

The sequenced sample was naive CD4+ T cells sorted from blood. Taken with the paper, the label for cell subset or site translates to: CD45RA+ positively selected. The receptor was isolated from a woman in her 30s in good health. The chain joins TRBV7-9 to TRBJ2-6, with TRBD1 matching 9 junction bases. Here is the DNA: TGTGCCAGCGCCCAACAGGGGGCGCGCGGGGCCAACGTCCTGACTTTC. It is translated as CASAQQGARGANVLTF.